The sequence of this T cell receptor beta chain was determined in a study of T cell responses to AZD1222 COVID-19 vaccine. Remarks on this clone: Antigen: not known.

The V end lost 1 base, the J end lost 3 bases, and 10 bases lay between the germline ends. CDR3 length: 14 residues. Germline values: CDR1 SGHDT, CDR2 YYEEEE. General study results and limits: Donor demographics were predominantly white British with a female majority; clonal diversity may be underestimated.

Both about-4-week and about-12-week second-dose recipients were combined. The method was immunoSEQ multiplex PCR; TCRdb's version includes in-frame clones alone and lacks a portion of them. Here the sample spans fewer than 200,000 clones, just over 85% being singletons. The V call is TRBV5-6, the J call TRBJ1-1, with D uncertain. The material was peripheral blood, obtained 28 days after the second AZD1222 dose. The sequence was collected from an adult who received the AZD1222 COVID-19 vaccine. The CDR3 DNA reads TGTGCCAGCAGCTTGTTAAAGACTTACACTGAAGCTTTCTTT. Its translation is CASSLLKTYTEAFF. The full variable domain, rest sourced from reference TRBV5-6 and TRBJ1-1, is DAGVTQSPTHLIKTRGQQVTLRCSPKSGHDTVSWYQQALGQGPQFIFQYYEEEERQRGNFPDRFSGHQFPNYSSELNVNALLLGDSALYLCASSLLKTYTEAFFGQGTRLTVV.